A single sample is the source of the 25 T cell receptor beta chains below, sequenced in a study of blood T cell repertoires in COVID-19. Sequenced by immunoSEQ multiplex PCR; TCRdb stores in-frame clones only, minus some. The table has 150,000 to 200,000 clones, approximately 80% seen once. The sample taken for sequencing was PBMCs or T cells enriched from blood (not recorded which). These receptor sequences come from a man between 40 and 49 years old who had recovered from COVID-19.

The chain has TRBV5-5 and TRBJ1-2, with D possibly being TRBD1 (5 bases). Per the germline V gene, CDR1 is SGHKS and CDR2 is YYEKEE (reference sequence). The CDR3 loop spans 14 amino acids. V shed 6 bases and J shed 1 base, with 13 bases lying between them. The CDR3 DNA follows: TGTGCCAGCAAGAAGTCGACAGATAACTATGGCTACACCTTC. Translated: CASKKSTDNYGYTF.

This clone was observed a few times. The chain joins TRBV30 to TRBJ2-3, with D possibly matching TRBD2 (7 bases). The CDR3 totals 16 residues. V gave up 3 bases and J gave up 0 bases, with 16 bases separating them. Germline V gene data show CDR1 as GTSNPN and CDR2 as SVGIG (reference sequence). This CDR3 reads CAWSGRGGSSTDTQYF. CDR3 sequence (DNA): TGTGCCTGGAGCGGACGCGGGGGCTCAAGCACAGATACGCAGTATTTT. The whole variable domain, filled in from reference TRBV30 and TRBJ2-3, reads SQTIHQWPATLVQPVGSPLSLECTVEGTSNPNLYWYRQAAGRGLQLLFYSVGIGQISSEVPQNLSASRPQDRQFILSSKKLLLSDSGFYLCAWSGRGGSSTDTQYFGPGTRLTVL.

The chain employs TRBV30 and TRBJ1-1; perhaps TRBD1 as D (6 bases). Trimming removed 8 bases from V and 11 bases from J, with 24 bases in between. The germline V gene has CDR1 GTSNPN and CDR2 SVGIG (reference sequence). The CDR3 covers 13 residues. Here the CDR3 DNA reads TGTGCCGGGGGTGAGGGGGTGGTATTAGAGGCTTTCTTT. As protein: CAGGEGVVLEAFF.

V gene TRBV23-1 combines with J gene TRBJ1-3; D might be TRBD1 (6 bases). TRBV23-1 is an open reading frame, and its role is uncertain. The CDR3 has 19 amino acids. V lost 0 bases and J 4 bases, leaving 22 bases between the germline ends. This CDR3 is CASSQSNLPLARGGNTIYF. Here the CDR3 DNA reads TGCGCCAGCAGTCAATCAAATCTCCCTCTGGCGAGGGGGGGAAACACCATATATTTT.

The gene calls are TRBV5-6 and TRBJ2-2; D is unclear. V was trimmed by 1 base and J by 5 bases, leaving 3 bases between them. CDR1 is SGHDT and CDR2 is YYEEEE in the germline V gene. The length of the CDR3 is 12 residues. In DNA form, the CDR3 reads TGTGCCAGCAGCTTGCAAACCGGGGAGCTGTTTTTT. Its protein is CASSLQTGELFF. The full variable domain, its missing parts supplied by reference TRBV5-6 and TRBJ2-2, is DAGVTQSPTHLIKTRGQQVTLRCSPKSGHDTVSWYQQALGQGPQFIFQYYEEEERQRGNFPDRFSGHQFPNYSSELNVNALLLGDSALYLCASSLQTGELFFGEGSRLTVL.

The genes are TRBV2 and TRBJ1-2; a possible D gene is TRBD1 (5 bases). The V gene lost 3 bases and the J gene lost 7 bases, with 15 bases spanning the gap. This CDR3 has 14 residues. In germline, CDR1 is SNHLY, CDR2 FYNNEI. Here the CDR3 DNA reads TGTGCCAGCAGTGATTTCGGGGGAAAAACTGGCTACACCTTC. This sequence encodes CASSDFGGKTGYTF.

V usage is TRBV2 and J usage is TRBJ1-1; possibly TRBD1 for D (6 bases). The CDR3 sequence is 13 residues long. The germline CDR1 and CDR2 sequences are SNHLY and FYNNEI. The V end lost 3 bases, the J end lost 6 bases, and 11 bases lay between the germline ends. CDR3 nucleotide sequence: TGTGCCAGCAGTGACAGGGGAAATTCTGAAGCTTTCTTT. Translating gives CASSDRGNSEAFF.

This chain joins TRBV12-5 and TRBJ2-1; 9 nucleotides align to TRBD1. The CDR3 extends over 15 amino acids. Germline V lookup: CDR1 LGHNT, CDR2 FRNRAP. Trimming cost V 0 bases and J 7 bases; bases outside gene matches: 4. The CDR3: CASGLVIDRGNEQFF. DNA of the CDR3: TGTGCTAGTGGTTTGGTAATTGACAGGGGGAATGAGCAGTTCTTC.

The chain joins TRBV10-3 to TRBJ1-2, with 9 bases aligning to TRBD1. V was clipped by 0 bases and J by 4 bases; unmatched bases: 6. This CDR3 has 16 amino acids. Germline CDR1 reads ENHRY; CDR2 reads SYGVKD. In nucleotides, the CDR3 is TGTGCCATCAGTGAGTCCGCGTCGACAGGGGGCTATGGCTACACCTTC. Translated, it gives CAISESASTGGYGYTF.

The count of this clone is one. The V gene is TRBV7-9, the J gene TRBJ2-3, with 14 bases that match TRBD2. J was trimmed by 2 bases and V by 5 bases; bases with no gene match: 3. The CDR3 length is 16 residues. CDR1 SEHNR and CDR2 FQNEAQ come from the germline V gene (reference sequence). The CDR3 region is CASSGLAGGSTDTQYF. In DNA, the CDR3 is TGTGCCAGCAGCGGACTAGCGGGGGGTTCCACAGATACGCAGTATTTT.

CDR3 residues: CASSSGGRRTIYF. For the CDR3, the DNA is TGTGCCAGCAGCTCAGGGGGACGGCGGACCATATATTTT. The chain links TRBV7-9 to TRBJ1-3; TRBD1 matches at 7 bases. Losses at the gene ends were 4 bases for V and 10 bases for J; bases not matched to a gene: 7. Germline loops: CDR1 SEHNR, CDR2 FQNEAQ (reference sequence). The CDR3 has 13 residues.

The V call is TRBV5-4, the J call TRBJ2-1; 7 nucleotides line up with TRBD2. This CDR3 is built from 15 residues. Germline trimming cut 3 bases from V and 7 bases from J; bases unmatched to any gene: 10. CDR1 SGHNT and CDR2 YYREEE come from the germline V gene (reference sequence). CDR3 sequence: CASSSKRDEGNEQFF. The CDR3 region has the DNA TGTGCCAGCAGCTCCAAGCGGGACGAGGGGAATGAGCAGTTCTTC.

The V and J genes are TRBV5-4 and TRBJ1-6; no firm D call. The germline V gene has CDR1 SGHNT and CDR2 YYREEE (reference sequence). The CDR3 has 15 amino acids. The ends were cut back, 1 base at V and 6 bases at J, with 11 bases in the middle. CDR3 bases: TGTGCCAGCAGCTTGCGGGTGATGGCTAATTCACCCCTCCACTTT. This translates into CASSLRVMANSPLHF.

The rearrangement joins TRBV5-3 to TRBJ1-6; 7 positions match TRBD1. TRBV5-3 is given ORF status, its function remaining uncertain. CDR3 length: 16 residues. J lost 9 bases, V lost 8 bases, and 17 bases had no gene match. The CDR3 DNA reads as TGTGCCAGGGGTGAGGGGGCGGGGAGCCTCGGTTCACCCCTCCACTTT. Protein product: CARGEGAGSLGSPLHF.

The J gene is TRBJ2-3, the V gene TRBV2, with TRBD2 matching 9 bases. This CDR3 spans 17 amino acids. Germline V gives CDR1 SNHLY, CDR2 FYNNEI. Trimming removed 6 bases from V and 0 bases from J; junction bases left unmatched: 10. The CDR3 spells CASRSTTSGTSTDTQYF. The CDR3 nucleotides read TGTGCCAGCAGATCCACGACTAGCGGAACTAGCACAGATACGCAGTATTTT. Filled out from reference TRBV2 and TRBJ2-3, the complete variable domain reads EPEVTQTPSHQVTQMGQEVILRCVPISNHLYFYWYRQILGQKVEFLVSFYNNEISEKSEIFDDQFSVERPDGSNFTLKIRSTKLEDSAMYFCASRSTTSGTSTDTQYFGPGTRLTVL.

The CDR3 region has the DNA TGTGCCAGCAGCTATGGACAGGGGGTTCTCTACGAGCAGTACTTC. Translated, it gives CASSYGQGVLYEQYF. V is TRBV6-5 and J is TRBJ2-7, with 10 bases aligning to TRBD1. The CDR3 extends over 15 amino acids. Germline CDR1 and CDR2: MNHEY and SVGAGI. After removal of 6 bases from V and 3 bases from J, the junction contained 8 bases not matched to a gene.

The V call is TRBV9, the J call TRBJ2-1, with a tentative D call TRBD1 (6 bases). This CDR3 spans 13 amino acids. Trimming removed 3 bases from V and 5 bases from J, with 9 bases in between. CDR1 is SGDLS, CDR2 YYNGEE, per germline. Written as DNA, the CDR3 is TGTGCCAGCAGCGGACAGGTTAACAATGAGCAGTTCTTC. It codes for CASSGQVNNEQFF.

The chain recombines TRBV11-3 with TRBJ1-6; tentative D call: TRBD1 (5 bases). CDR3 length equals 18 residues. V was clipped by 9 bases and J by 6 bases, with 27 bases between them. CDR1 and CDR2 from the germline V gene are SGHNT and YENEEA. The DNA of the CDR3 is TGTGCCAGAGCCCTTAGGGGCACCCATCTAATAGGTAATTCACCCCTCCACTTT. Encoded protein: CARALRGTHLIGNSPLHF. Based on the CDR3 plus reference TRBV11-3 and TRBJ1-6, the full variable domain is EAGVVQSPRYKIIEKKQPVAFWCNPISGHNTLYWYLQNLGQGPELLIRYENEEAVDDSQLPKDRFSAERLKGVDSTLKIQPAELGDSAVYLCARALRGTHLIGNSPLHFGNGTRLTVT.

The gene calls are TRBV6-5 and TRBJ1-5, with 9 bases fitting TRBD1. CDR3 size: 14 residues. Germline CDR1 reads MNHEY; CDR2 reads SVGAGI. V was pared by 6 bases and J by 5 bases, with 5 bases of the junction left unmatched. DNA for the CDR3: TGTGCCAGCAGCGATCGGACAGGGGATCAGCCCCAGCATTTT. This codes for CASSDRTGDQPQHF.

Note on this clone: Other DNA sequences within the sample encode an identical CDR3. This rearrangement joins TRBV11-3 to TRBJ2-1; 7 bases fit TRBD2. The CDR3 sequence is 14 residues long. From germline, CDR1 is SGHNT and CDR2 YENEEA. V trimming: 3 bases; J trimming: 5 bases; junction bases outside the gene matches: 4. CDR3 loop: CASSFRSGDNEQFF. The CDR3 nucleotides are TGTGCCAGCAGCTTCAGAAGCGGGGACAATGAGCAGTTCTTC.

This chain connects TRBV5-4 to TRBJ2-1, with 13 positions matching TRBD2. With V trimmed by 4 bases and J by 5 bases, 3 bases remained unmatched. Germline CDR1 and CDR2: SGHNT and YYREEE (reference sequence). This CDR3 has 15 amino acids. The CDR3, as DNA: TGTGCCAGCAGCCTGGGACTAGCGGGGAACAATGAGCAGTTCTTC. It is translated as CASSLGLAGNNEQFF.

The V gene is TRBV20-1, the J gene TRBJ1-5; a weak D match, TRBD1 (6 bases). This CDR3 comprises 13 residues. Trimming pared 3 bases from V and 4 bases from J, leaving 10 bases between. Per germline, CDR1 DFQATT and CDR2 SNEGSKA (reference sequence). The CDR3 nucleotides read TGCAGTGCTAGTGGACAGATAAATCAGCCCCAGCATTTT. Residues: CSASGQINQPQHF.

This chain connects TRBV2 to TRBJ2-1; 15 nucleotides align to TRBD2. Unmatched junction bases numbered 5, after V lost 6 bases and J lost 8 bases. Germline V CDR1 and CDR2: SNHLY, FYNNEI. This CDR3 has 15 amino acids. The CDR3 sequence: CASRGLAGGRDEQFF. Written as DNA, the CDR3 is TGTGCCAGCAGGGGACTAGCGGGGGGACGGGATGAGCAGTTCTTC.

The chain joins TRBV19 to TRBJ1-2; no reliable D call. Germline V gene data show CDR1 as LNHDA and CDR2 as SQIVND (reference sequence). CDR3 length equals 12 residues. V lost 8 bases and J 4 bases, leaving 11 bases between the germline ends. In DNA, the CDR3 is TGTGCCAGTGGGGAGGGTTTCTATGGCTACACCTTC. This codes for CASGEGFYGYTF.

V gene TRBV14 combines with J gene TRBJ1-2, with no clear D. V was pared by 1 base and J by 3 bases, with 15 bases between. The CDR3 consists of 16 residues. Germline V gene data show CDR1 as SGHDN and CDR2 as FVKESK. The CDR3 sequence: CASSQGTPSTYYGYTF. The CDR3 bases are TGTGCCAGCAGCCAAGGAACCCCCTCGACATACTATGGCTACACCTTC. Full variable domain (outside the CDR3, taken from reference TRBV14 and TRBJ1-2): EAGVTQFPSHSVIEKGQTVTLRCDPISGHDNLYWYRRVMGKEIKFLLHFVKESKQDESGMPNNRFLAERTGGTYSTLKVQPAELEDSGVYFCASSQGTPSTYYGYTFGSGTRLTVV.